This T cell receptor beta chain was recorded in a study of shared T cell receptors in the human thymus. This CDR3 contains 13 residues. Germline V gives CDR1 SGHTA, CDR2 FQGNSA. The V segment lost 3 bases and the J segment 5 bases; nucleotides outside the gene matches: 2. Data came from immunoSEQ multiplex PCR; TCRdb stores just in-frame clones and leaves some out. The repertoire has 600,000 or so clones, around 87% of them found once; the top ten carry 0.0094%. Another study also made use of these data, one on human thymus T cells. That publication notes: The donors were infants in Finland with congenital heart defects, otherwise immunologically healthy. Resections from corrective heart surgery supplied the thymus tissue. Repertoires sampled from thymus and blood appeared biased in V and J gene usage.

The chain links TRBV7-2 to TRBJ1-2; 8 bases align to TRBD1. The sequence derives from a boy less than two years old with a congenital heart defect. The sample comprised thymocytes. The CDR3 is CASSLDRAYGYTF. As DNA, the CDR3 is TGTGCCAGCAGCTTGGACAGGGCGTATGGCTACACCTTC. Looking up the rest from reference TRBV7-2 and TRBJ1-2 gives the full variable domain: GAGVSQSPSNKVTEKGKDVELRCDPISGHTALYWYRQSLGQGLEFLIYFQGNSAPDKSGLPSDRFSAERTGGSVSTLTIQRTQQEDSAVYLCASSLDRAYGYTFGSGTRLTVV.